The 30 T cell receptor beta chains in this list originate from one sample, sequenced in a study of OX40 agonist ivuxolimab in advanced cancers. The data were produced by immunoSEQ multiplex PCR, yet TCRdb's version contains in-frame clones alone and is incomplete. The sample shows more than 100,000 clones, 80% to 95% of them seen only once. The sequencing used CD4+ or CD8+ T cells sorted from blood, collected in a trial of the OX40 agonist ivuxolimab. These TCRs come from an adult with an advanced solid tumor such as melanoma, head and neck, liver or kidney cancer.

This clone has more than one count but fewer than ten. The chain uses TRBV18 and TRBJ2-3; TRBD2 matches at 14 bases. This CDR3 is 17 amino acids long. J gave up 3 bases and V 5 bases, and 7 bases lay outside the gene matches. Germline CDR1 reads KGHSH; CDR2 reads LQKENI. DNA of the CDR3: TGTGCCAGCTCAGGAAGACTAGCGGGAGGGCGTACAGATACGCAGTATTTT. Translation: CASSGRLAGGRTDTQYF.

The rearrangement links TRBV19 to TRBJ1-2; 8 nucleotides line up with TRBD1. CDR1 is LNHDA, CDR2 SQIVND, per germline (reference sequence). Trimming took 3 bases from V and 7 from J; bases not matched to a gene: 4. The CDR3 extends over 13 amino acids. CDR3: CASSMTGERGYTF. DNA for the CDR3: TGTGCCAGTAGTATGACAGGGGAACGTGGCTACACCTTC.

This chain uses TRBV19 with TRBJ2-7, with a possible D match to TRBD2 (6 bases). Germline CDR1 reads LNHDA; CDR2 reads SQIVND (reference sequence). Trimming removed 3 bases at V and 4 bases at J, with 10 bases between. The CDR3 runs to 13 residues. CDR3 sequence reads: CASSMRGQYEQYF. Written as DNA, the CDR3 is TGTGCCAGTAGTATGCGGGGCCAATACGAGCAGTACTTC.

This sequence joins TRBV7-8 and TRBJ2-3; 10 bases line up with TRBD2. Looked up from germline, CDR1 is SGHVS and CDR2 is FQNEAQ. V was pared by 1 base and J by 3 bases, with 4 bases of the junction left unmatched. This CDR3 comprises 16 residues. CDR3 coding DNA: TGTGCCAGCAGCTTAGTGCTAGCGGGGGAAACAGATACGCAGTATTTT. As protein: CASSLVLAGETDTQYF.

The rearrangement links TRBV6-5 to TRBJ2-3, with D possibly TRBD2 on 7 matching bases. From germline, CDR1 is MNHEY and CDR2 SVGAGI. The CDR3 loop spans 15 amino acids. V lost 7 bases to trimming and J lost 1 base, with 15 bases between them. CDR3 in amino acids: CASTPPGGGTDTQYF. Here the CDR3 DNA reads TGTGCCAGCACCCCCCCGGGGGGCGGCACAGATACGCAGTATTTT.

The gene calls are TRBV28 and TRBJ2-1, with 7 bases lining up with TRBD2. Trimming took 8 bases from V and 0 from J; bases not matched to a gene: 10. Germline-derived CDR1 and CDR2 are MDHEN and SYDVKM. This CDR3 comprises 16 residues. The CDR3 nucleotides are TGTGCCAGCGGGACGAGCGGGATGACCTCCTACAATGAGCAGTTCTTC. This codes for CASGTSGMTSYNEQFF.

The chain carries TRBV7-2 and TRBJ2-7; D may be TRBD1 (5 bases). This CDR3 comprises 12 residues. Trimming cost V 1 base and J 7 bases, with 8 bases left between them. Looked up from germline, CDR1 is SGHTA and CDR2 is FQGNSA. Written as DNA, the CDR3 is TGTGCCAGCAGCTTAGTTTCAGGGGAGCAGTACTTC. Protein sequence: CASSLVSGEQYF.

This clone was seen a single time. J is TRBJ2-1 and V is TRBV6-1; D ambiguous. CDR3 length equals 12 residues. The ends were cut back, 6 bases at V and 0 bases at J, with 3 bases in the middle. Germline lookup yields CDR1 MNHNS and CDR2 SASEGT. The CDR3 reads CASRFSYNEQFF. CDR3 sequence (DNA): TGTGCCAGCAGGTTCTCCTACAATGAGCAGTTCTTC.

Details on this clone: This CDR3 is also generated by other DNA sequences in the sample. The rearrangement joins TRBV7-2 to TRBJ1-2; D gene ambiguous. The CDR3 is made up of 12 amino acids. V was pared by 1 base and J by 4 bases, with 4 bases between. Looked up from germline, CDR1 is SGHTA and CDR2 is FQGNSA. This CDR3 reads CASSLVSYGYTF. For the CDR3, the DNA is TGTGCCAGCAGCTTAGTGAGCTATGGCTACACCTTC.

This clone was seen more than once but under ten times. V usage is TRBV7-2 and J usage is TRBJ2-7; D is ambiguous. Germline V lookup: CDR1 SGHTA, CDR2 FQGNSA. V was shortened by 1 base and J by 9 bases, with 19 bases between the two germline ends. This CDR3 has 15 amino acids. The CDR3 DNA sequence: TGTGCCAGCAGCTTAGGCCTGGTGGGCGCCTATGGGCAGTACTTC. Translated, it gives CASSLGLVGAYGQYF.

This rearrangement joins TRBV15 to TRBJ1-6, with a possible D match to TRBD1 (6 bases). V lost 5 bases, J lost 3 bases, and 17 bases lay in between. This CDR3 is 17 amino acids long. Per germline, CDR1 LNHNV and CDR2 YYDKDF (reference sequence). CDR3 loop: CATSVTGLRGYNSPLHF. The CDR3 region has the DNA TGTGCCACCAGCGTTACAGGGTTGAGGGGCTATAATTCACCCCTCCACTTT.

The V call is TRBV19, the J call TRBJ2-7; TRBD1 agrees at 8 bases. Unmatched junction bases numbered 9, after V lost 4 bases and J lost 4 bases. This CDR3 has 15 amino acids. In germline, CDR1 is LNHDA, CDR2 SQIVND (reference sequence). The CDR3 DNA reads TGTGCCAGTAGTACCGGACAGGGAAACTCTTACGAGCAGTACTTC. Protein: CASSTGQGNSYEQYF.

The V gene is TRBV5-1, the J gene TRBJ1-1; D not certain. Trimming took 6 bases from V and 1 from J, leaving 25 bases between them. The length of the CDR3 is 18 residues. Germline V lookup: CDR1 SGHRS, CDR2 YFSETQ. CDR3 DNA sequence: TGCGCCAGCACGGCAGGCCTGTCGCCGGGCGGCGAGAACACTGAAGCTTTCTTT. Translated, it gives CASTAGLSPGGENTEAFF.

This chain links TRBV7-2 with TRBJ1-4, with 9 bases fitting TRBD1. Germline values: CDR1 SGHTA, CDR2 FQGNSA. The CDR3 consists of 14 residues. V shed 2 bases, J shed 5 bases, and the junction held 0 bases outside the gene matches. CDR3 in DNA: TGTGCCAGCAGCTTAACAGGGGGCAATGAAAAACTGTTTTTT. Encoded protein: CASSLTGGNEKLFF.

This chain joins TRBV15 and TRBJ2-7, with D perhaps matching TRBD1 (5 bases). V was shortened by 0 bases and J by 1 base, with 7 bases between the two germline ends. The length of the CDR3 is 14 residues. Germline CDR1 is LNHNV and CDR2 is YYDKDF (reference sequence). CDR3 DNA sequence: TGTGCCACCAGCAGAGAGAAGGGGTCCTACGAGCAGTACTTC. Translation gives CATSREKGSYEQYF.

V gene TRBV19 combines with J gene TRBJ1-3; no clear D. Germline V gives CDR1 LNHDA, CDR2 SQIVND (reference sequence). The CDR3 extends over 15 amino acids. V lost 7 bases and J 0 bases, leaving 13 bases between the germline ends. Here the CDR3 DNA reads TGTGCCAGTACCGTCGCAACCAACTCTGGAAACACCATATATTTT. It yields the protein CASTVATNSGNTIYF.

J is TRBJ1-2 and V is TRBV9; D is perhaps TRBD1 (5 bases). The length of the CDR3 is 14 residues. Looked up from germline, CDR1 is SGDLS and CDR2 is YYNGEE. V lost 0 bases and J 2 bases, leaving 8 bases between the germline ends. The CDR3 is CASSVGDRNYGYTF. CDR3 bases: TGTGCCAGCAGCGTAGGAGACAGAAACTATGGCTACACCTTC.

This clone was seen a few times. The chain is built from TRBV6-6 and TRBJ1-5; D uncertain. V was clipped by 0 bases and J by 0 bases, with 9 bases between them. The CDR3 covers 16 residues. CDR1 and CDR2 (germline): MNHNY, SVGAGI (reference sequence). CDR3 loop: CASSYSSYSSNQPQHF. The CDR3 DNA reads TGTGCCAGCAGTTACTCGTCATATTCTAGCAATCAGCCCCAGCATTTT.

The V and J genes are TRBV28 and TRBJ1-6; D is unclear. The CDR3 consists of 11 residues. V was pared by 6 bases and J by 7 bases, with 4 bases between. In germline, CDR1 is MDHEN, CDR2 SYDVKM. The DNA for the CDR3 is TGTGCCAGCAGGACAAATTCACCCCTCCACTTT. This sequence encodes CASRTNSPLHF.

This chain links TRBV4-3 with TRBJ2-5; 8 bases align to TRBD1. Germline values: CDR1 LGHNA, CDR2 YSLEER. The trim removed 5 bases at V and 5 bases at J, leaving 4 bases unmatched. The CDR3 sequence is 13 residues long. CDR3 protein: CASSYRQGETQYF. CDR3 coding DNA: TGCGCCAGCAGCTACCGACAGGGGGAGACCCAGTACTTC.

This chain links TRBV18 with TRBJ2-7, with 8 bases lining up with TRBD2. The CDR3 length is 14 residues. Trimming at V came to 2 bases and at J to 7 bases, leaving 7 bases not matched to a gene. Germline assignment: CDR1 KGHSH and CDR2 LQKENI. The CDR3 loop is CASSPVSGTREQYF. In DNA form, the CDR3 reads TGTGCCAGCTCACCAGTTAGCGGGACTCGTGAGCAGTACTTC.

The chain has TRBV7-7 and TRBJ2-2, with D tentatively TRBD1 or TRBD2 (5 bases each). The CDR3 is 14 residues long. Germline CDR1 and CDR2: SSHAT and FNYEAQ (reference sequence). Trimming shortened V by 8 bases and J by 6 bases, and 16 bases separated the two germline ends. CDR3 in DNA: TGTGCCAGCGCCCGGGACCTAGGCGCCGGGGAGCTGTTTTTT. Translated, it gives CASARDLGAGELFF.

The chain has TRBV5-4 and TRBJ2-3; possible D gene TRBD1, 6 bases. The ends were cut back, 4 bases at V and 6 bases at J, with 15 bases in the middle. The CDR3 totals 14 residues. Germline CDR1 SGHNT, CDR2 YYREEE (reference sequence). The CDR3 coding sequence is TGTGCCAGCAGCCTACAGGGTGCGCGGGATACGCAGTATTTT. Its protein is CASSLQGARDTQYF. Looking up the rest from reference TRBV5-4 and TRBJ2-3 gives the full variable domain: ETGVTQSPTHLIKTRGQQVTLRCSSQSGHNTVSWYQQALGQGPQFIFQYYREEENGRGNFPPRFSGLQFPNYSSELNVNALELDDSALYLCASSLQGARDTQYFGPGTRLTVL.

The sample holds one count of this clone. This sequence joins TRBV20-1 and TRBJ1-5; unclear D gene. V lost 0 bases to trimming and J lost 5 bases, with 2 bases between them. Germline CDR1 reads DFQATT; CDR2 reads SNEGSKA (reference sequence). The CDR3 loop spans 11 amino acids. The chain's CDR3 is CSARDHQPQHF. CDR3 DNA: TGCAGTGCTAGAGATCATCAGCCCCAGCATTTT.

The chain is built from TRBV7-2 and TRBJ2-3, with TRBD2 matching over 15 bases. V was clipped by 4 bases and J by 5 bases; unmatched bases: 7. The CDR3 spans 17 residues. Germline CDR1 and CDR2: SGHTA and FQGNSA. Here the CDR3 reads CASSYSGLAGGGDTQYF. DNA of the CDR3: TGTGCCAGCAGCTATTCGGGACTAGCGGGAGGAGGAGATACGCAGTATTTT.

CDR3 sequence: CASSEEGQGSEQYF. The CDR3 DNA sequence: TGTGCCAGCAGCGAAGAAGGACAGGGGAGCGAGCAGTACTTC. This chain uses TRBV9 with TRBJ2-7, with 9 positions matching TRBD1. V trimming: 3 bases; J trimming: 6 bases; junction bases outside the gene matches: 7. Germline V gene data show CDR1 as SGDLS and CDR2 as YYNGEE. CDR3 length: 14 amino acids. Variable domain in full (rest from reference TRBV9 and TRBJ2-7): DSGVTQTPKHLITATGQRVTLRCSPRSGDLSVYWYQQSLDQGLQFLIQYYNGEERAKGNILERFSAQQFPDLHSELNLSSLELGDSALYFCASSEEGQGSEQYFGPGTRLTVT.

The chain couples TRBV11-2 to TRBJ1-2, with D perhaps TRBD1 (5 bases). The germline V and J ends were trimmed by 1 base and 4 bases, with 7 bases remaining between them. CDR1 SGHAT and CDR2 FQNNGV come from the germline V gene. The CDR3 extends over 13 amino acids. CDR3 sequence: CASSLGGRYGYTF. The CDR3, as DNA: TGTGCCAGCAGCTTAGGGGGCCGCTATGGCTACACCTTC.

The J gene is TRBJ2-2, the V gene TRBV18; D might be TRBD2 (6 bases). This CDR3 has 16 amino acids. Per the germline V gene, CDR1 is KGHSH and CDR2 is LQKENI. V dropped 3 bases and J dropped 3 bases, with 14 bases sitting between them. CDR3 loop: CASSPATGVDTGELFF. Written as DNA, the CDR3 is TGTGCCAGCTCACCTGCCACGGGAGTGGACACCGGGGAGCTGTTTTTT.

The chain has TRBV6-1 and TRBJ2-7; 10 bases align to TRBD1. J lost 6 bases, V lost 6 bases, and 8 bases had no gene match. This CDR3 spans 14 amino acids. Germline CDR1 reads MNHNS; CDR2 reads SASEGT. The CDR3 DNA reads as TGTGCCAGCAGGACAGGGGGCGCCTCAAGCGAGCAGTACTTC. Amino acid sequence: CASRTGGASSEQYF.

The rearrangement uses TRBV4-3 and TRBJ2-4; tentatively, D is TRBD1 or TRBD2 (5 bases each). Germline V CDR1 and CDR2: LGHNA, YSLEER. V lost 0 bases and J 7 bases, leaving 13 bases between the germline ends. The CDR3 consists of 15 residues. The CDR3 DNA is TGCGCCAGCAGCCAAGAGGGGGTAGCACGGAACATTCAGTACTTC. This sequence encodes CASSQEGVARNIQYF.